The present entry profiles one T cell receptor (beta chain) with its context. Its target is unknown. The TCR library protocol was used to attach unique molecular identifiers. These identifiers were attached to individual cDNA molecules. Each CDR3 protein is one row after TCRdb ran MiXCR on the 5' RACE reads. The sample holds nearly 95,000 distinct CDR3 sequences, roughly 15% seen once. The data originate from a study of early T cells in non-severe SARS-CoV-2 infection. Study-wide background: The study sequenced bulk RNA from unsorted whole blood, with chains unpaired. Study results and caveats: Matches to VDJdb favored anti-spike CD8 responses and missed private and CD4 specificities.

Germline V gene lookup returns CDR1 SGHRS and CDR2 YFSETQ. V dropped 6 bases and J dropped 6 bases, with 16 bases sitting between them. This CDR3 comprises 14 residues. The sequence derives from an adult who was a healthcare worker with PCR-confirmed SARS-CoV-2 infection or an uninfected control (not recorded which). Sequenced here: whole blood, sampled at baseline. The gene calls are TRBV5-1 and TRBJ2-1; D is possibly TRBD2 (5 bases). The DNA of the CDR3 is TGCGCCAGCAACCCCCGGGCGGGTCTCAATGAGCAGTTCTTC. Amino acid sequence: CASNPRAGLNEQFF.